These T cell receptor beta chains were read from a single sample in a study of T-cell memory formation after mild COVID-19. Each CDR3 protein gets one entry after TCRdb re-called the 5' RACE reads with MiXCR. The sample lists a few hundred thousand distinct CDR3 sequences, just under 20% seen once, with more than 20% in the top ten. The sample comprised PBMCs or a T cell subset sorted from them (not recorded which). The receptor set was obtained from a man younger than 35 who had mild COVID-19 (a few samples of this study predate the infection). Cell type and time point are not known. Both conserved end residues are trimmed from each CDR3. The D gene is left open where the match is weak. Part of the rows lack a size; the others show once, few, many or a class for expanded clones.

clone_size,d_call,v_call,cdr3_aa
-,TRBD2,TRBV7-2,ASSLRVGTSGGPAEQY
many,-,TRBV6-6,ASSYRGSYNEQF
-,TRBD1,TRBV15,ATSRVGQGNSPLH
-,-,TRBV4-3,ASSQVPVGPMNTEAF
many,TRBD1,TRBV7-2,ASSLAGGENIQY
-,TRBD1,TRBV20-1,SGLQGAEAF
many,TRBD1,TRBV5-1,ASSLITGGFSTDTQY
many,-,TRBV6-5,ASRHRVEEGEAF
few,-,TRBV7-9,ASSSGVSPLH
few,-,TRBV7-3,ASSFASTTEAF
-,-,TRBV18,ASAEASQPQH
-,TRBD1,TRBV5-6,ASSSDRGEKLF
-,TRBD2,TRBV4-1,ASSQFGGGSYNEQF
few,-,TRBV6-4,ASSDSVEGGDNEQF
-,TRBD1,TRBV5-1,ASSIGPGQGETQY
few,-,TRBV29-1,SVALLVGHNEQF
few,TRBD1,TRBV12-5,ASGLRDSTGELF
-,TRBD1,TRBV7-3,ASSPDRDSEAF
few,-,TRBV4-2,ASSQGVDQPQH
many,TRBD2,TRBV7-2,ASSGSKERGLDTQY
-,TRBD2,TRBV12-3/TRBV12-4,ASSPSSGVFADTQY
-,TRBD2,TRBV12-3/TRBV12-4,ASRTDYVGLAGASDTQY
few,TRBD2,TRBV6-5,ASSVQRGWTGELF
few,-,TRBV7-3,ASSLPGRELF
few,-,TRBV5-1,ASSLGGKLF
-,-,TRBV29-1,SVVKKNTEAF
-,-,TRBV9,ASSLTDRTYNEQF
-,TRBD2,TRBV7-3,ASSQTSGGKDEQF
once,TRBD1,TRBV12-3/TRBV12-4,ASSYSRGRLGELF
few,TRBD1,TRBV5-1,ASSPLDRVPYEQY
many,TRBD2,TRBV5-1,ASSSGGGAYNEQF
few,-,TRBV3-1,ASSQAVSSAF
-,-,TRBV5-1,ASSKGTAGETQY
-,-,TRBV21-1,ASFPEILIGETQY
-,-,TRBV6-2/TRBV6-3,ASSPREKETQY
few,-,TRBV5-1,ASTSTASNEQF
-,-,TRBV7-2,ASSLRGLTKNIQY
few,-,TRBV24-1,ATSDMTGSSYNEQF
-,TRBD2,TRBV7-8,ASRSSGGTGELF
-,-,TRBV27,ASSFGFGQPPTDTQY
few,-,TRBV20-1,SARTGGIDGYT
few,TRBD2,TRBV5-1,ASSFKRGASPSTDTQY
-,TRBD2,TRBV20-1,SAKWAGGLADTQY
few,-,TRBV6-2/TRBV6-3,ASSLRDGEAF
-,TRBD1,TRBV6-2/TRBV6-3,ASSAGQGHQPQH
-,-,TRBV5-1,ASSDGTPHEQY
-,-,TRBV11-2,ASSLDLFEGNSPLH
-,TRBD2,TRBV7-6,ASSSPTSGSNEQF
few,-,TRBV24-1,ATSDLGAGTDTQY
few,TRBD1,TRBV7-2,ASSIGQVTDTQY
few,-,TRBV19,ASSIWQFNQPQH
-,-,TRBV29-1,SGTPGSETQY